Sequencing of this TCR beta chain was carried out in a study of CD8 T cells in ankylosing spondylitis. General study results and limits: Disease-linked clones were CD8+ and relatively rare in peripheral blood.

This clonotype was seen ten or more times. As yet, its antigen is unknown. CDR3 length: 16 amino acids. The germline V gene encodes CDR1 SGHRS and CDR2 YFSETQ. V shed 1 base and J 3 bases; nucleotides not matched to a gene: 4. Library preparation for TCR beta used quantitative 5'-RACE with molecular barcodes. TCRdb processed the 5' RACE reads anew with MiXCR; each CDR3 protein has one entry. The sample comprises more than 150,000 distinct CDR3 sequences, roughly 18% of which are singletons, and around 4.1% rests with the top ten. The sample comprised blood, either unsorted or a sorted T cell fraction (not recorded which). The chain joins TRBV5-1 to TRBJ2-3; the match to TRBD1 covers 11 bases. The TCR was taken from a male donor between 5 and 35 years old with ankylosing spondylitis or in good health (not recorded which). DNA of the CDR3: TGCGCCAGCAGCTTGACCGGGACAGGGGGGACAGATACGCAGTATTTT. This translates into CASSLTGTGGTDTQYF.